This is a list of T cell receptor beta chains from one sample in a study of CD8 T cells in ankylosing spondylitis. One entry per CDR3 protein, called by TCRdb with MiXCR from the 5' RACE reads. The sample lists about 320,000 distinct CDR3 sequences, approximately 10% occurring once. The sequencing sample was made of blood, either unsorted or a sorted T cell fraction (not recorded which). The source of these receptors is a female donor with ankylosing spondylitis or in good health (not recorded which). Both conserved end residues are part of each CDR3. The D gene is left open where the match is weak. Part of the rows lack a size; the others show once, few, many or a class for expanded clones.

j_call | v_call | clone_size | d_call | cdr3_aa | cdr3_nt
TRBJ1-5 | TRBV12-3/TRBV12-4 | many | TRBD1 | CASSTTGGGQPQHF | TGTGCCAGCAGTACAACAGGGGGTGGTCAGCCCCAGCATTTT
TRBJ1-1 | TRBV20-1 | many | - | CSARGSQNTEAFF | TGCAGTGCTAGAGGCAGTCAGAACACTGAAGCTTTCTTT
TRBJ1-2 | TRBV29-1 | many | - | CSVDPENYGYTF | TGCAGCGTTGATCCGGAGAACTATGGCTACACCTTC
TRBJ2-3 | TRBV7-2 | many | - | CASSLGGFGSTDTQYF | TGTGCCAGCAGCTTAGGGGGGTTTGGAAGCACAGATACGCAGTATTTT
TRBJ2-3 | TRBV10-3 | many | - | CAISEFTGATDTQYF | TGTGCCATCAGTGAGTTTACGGGAGCCACAGATACGCAGTATTTT
TRBJ2-7 | TRBV20-1 | many | - | CSALWDIGVDEQYF | TGCAGTGCTCTTTGGGACATTGGGGTTGACGAGCAGTACTTC
TRBJ2-3 | TRBV28 | many | TRBD1 | CASERTGGTDTQYF | TGTGCCAGCGAACGGACAGGGGGCACAGATACGCAGTATTTT
TRBJ2-7 | TRBV20-1 | many | - | CSANGGQFYEQYF | TGCAGTGCTAATGGTGGGCAGTTCTACGAGCAGTACTTC
TRBJ1-4 | TRBV7-2 | - | - | CASSPIVDTSTNEKLFF | TGTGCCAGCAGCCCAATCGTCGACACGTCAACTAATGAAAAACTGTTTTTT
TRBJ2-2 | TRBV11-2 | many | - | CASSLTRALPGTGELFF | TGTGCCAGCAGCTTAACGAGGGCCTTGCCGGGCACCGGGGAGCTGTTTTTT
TRBJ2-3 | TRBV20-1 | few | TRBD2 | CSAPSSRGGTDTQYF | TGCAGTGCTCCTTCTAGCCGGGGGGGCACGGATACGCAGTATTTT
TRBJ2-1 | TRBV10-3 | many | - | CAISESTGWDNEQFF | TGTGCCATCAGTGAGTCGACAGGTTGGGACAATGAGCAGTTCTTC
TRBJ2-1 | TRBV7-3 | many | - | CASSPRGKSYNEQFF | TGTGCCAGCAGCCCTCGGGGGAAGTCCTACAATGAGCAGTTCTTC
TRBJ2-1 | TRBV29-1 | once | - | CSVVAPRGGWEQFF | TGCAGCGTTGTGGCCCCCCGGGGCGGCTGGGAGCAGTTCTTC
TRBJ1-2 | TRBV5-1 | - | - | CASSFVLGLDGYTF | TGCGCCAGCAGCTTCGTTCTTGGGTTGGATGGCTACACCTTC
TRBJ2-1 | TRBV7-3 | few | - | CASSLTLDGEQFF | TGTGCCAGCAGCTTAACACTAGACGGTGAGCAGTTCTTC